These 2 T cell receptor beta chains share one sample of origin, sequenced in a study of CD8 T cells in ankylosing spondylitis. TCRdb used MiXCR to reprocess the 5' RACE reads, holding one entry per CDR3 protein. This repertoire shows about 240,000 distinct CDR3 sequences, around 7.8% found once; its top ten account for 6.8%. Sequenced sample: blood, either unsorted or a sorted T cell fraction (not recorded which). The receptor source for this set is a male donor with ankylosing spondylitis or in good health (not recorded which).

The sample holds many counts of this clonotype. The chain carries TRBV12-3 or TRBV12-4 and TRBJ2-7; D ambiguous. CDR3 size: 12 residues. The V and J ends lost 5 bases and 7 bases respectively, with 12 bases between them. The CDR3 reads CASSLGPEEQYF. DNA for the CDR3: TGTGCCAGCAGTCTAGGACCTGAGGAGCAGTACTTC.

There are many counts of this clonotype. This chain links TRBV25-1 with TRBJ2-6; D perhaps matches TRBD2 (5 bases). The V end was cut by 1 base, the J end by 0 bases, with 13 bases between. Germline V gene sequence: CDR1 MGHDK, CDR2 SYGVNS. The CDR3 sequence is 18 residues long. The CDR3 sequence: CASSESTGGSSGANVLTF. In DNA form, the CDR3 reads TGTGCCAGCAGTGAATCAACGGGTGGGAGCTCTGGGGCCAACGTCCTGACTTTC.